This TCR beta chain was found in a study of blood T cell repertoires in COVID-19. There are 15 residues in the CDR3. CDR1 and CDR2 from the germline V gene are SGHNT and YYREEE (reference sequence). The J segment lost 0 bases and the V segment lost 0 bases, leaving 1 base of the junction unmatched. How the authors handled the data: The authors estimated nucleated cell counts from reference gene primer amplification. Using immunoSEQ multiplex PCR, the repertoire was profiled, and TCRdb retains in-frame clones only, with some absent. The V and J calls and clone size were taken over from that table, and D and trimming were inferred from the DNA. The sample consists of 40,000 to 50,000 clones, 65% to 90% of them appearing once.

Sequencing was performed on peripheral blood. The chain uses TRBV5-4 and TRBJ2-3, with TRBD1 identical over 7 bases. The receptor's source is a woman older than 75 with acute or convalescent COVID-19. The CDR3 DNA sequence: TGTGCCAGCAGCTTGGGAGGGGGCAGCACAGATACGCAGTATTTT. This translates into CASSLGGGSTDTQYF.